This T cell receptor beta chain was captured in a study of blood T cell repertoires in COVID-19. For the study at large: T cells, B-cell-depleted T cells, or PBMCs supplied cDNA or gDNA.

CDR1 DFQATT and CDR2 SNEGSKA come from the germline V gene (reference sequence). Trimming took off 3 bases at V and 6 bases at J, with 14 bases between the two ends. This CDR3 comprises 13 residues. Per the study methods: Reference gene primer amplification in the assay estimated nucleated cell counts. Repertoires were generated with immunoSEQ multiplex PCR, while TCRdb's copy carries only in-frame clones and drops some. V and J calls and clone size are copied from that table; D and trimming were computed from the DNA. This table has fewer than 40,000 clones, about 91% appearing once. Sequencing was performed on peripheral blood. This receptor was taken from a human donor with active COVID-19. The donor label of this sample is uncertain. V usage is TRBV20-1 and J usage is TRBJ2-5; perhaps TRBD1 as D (5 bases). CDR3 in amino acids: CSASPGPPKTQYF. CDR3 sequence (DNA): TGCAGTGCTAGTCCAGGGCCGCCGAAGACCCAGTACTTC.